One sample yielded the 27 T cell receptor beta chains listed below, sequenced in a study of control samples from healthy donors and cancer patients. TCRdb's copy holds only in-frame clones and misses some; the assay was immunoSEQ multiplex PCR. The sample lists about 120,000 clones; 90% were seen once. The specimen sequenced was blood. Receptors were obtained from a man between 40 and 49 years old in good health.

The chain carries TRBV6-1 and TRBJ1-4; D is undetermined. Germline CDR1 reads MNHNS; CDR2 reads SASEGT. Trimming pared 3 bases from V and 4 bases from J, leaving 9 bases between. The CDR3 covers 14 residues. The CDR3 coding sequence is TGTGCCAGCAGTGATGCGGGGTATAATGAAAAACTGTTTTTT. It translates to CASSDAGYNEKLFF.

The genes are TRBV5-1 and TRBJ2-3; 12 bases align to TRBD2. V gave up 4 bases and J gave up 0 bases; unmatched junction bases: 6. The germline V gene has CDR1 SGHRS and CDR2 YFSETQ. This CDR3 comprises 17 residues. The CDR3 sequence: CASSRRTSGTSTDTQYF. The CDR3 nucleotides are TGCGCCAGCAGCCGCCGGACTAGCGGGACCAGCACAGATACGCAGTATTTT.

CDR3 in DNA: TGCGCCAGCAGCCTACTACAGGGGCTGAGCACAGATACGCAGTATTTT. This sequence encodes CASSLLQGLSTDTQYF. The chain combines TRBV5-1 with TRBJ2-3, with 7 bases matching TRBD1. Germline CDR1 reads SGHRS; CDR2 reads YFSETQ. The junction had 8 bases not matched to a gene; V was cut back by 4 bases and J by 0 bases. The CDR3 extends over 16 amino acids. The full variable domain, completed using reference TRBV5-1 and TRBJ2-3, is KAGVTQTPRYLIKTRGQQVTLSCSPISGHRSVSWYQQTPGQGLQFLFEYFSETQRNKGNFPGRFSGRQFSNSRSEMNVSTLELGDSALYLCASSLLQGLSTDTQYFGPGTRLTVL.

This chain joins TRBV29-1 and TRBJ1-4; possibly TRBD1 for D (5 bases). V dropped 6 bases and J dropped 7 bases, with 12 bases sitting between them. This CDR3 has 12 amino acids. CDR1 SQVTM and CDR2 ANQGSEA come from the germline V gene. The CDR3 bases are TGCAGCGTGGGGGAGGGGCGTGAAAAACTGTTTTTT. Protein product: CSVGEGREKLFF.

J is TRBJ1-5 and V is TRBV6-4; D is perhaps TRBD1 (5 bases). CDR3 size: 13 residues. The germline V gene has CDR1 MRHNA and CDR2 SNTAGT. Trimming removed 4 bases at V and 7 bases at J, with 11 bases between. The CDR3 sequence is CASSVQGIQPQHF. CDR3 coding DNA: TGTGCCAGCAGTGTCCAGGGAATCCAGCCCCAGCATTTT.

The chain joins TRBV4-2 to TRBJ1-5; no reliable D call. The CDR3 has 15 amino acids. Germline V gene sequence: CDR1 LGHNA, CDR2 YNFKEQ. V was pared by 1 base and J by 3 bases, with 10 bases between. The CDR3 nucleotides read TGTGCCAGCAGCCAAGTCATCCAGATCAATCAGCCCCAGCATTTT. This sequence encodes CASSQVIQINQPQHF.

DNA for the CDR3: TGTGCCATCAGTGAGTCGAGCAGGGGGCCCACCGGGGAGCTGTTTTTT. Translated, it gives CAISESSRGPTGELFF. V and J are TRBV10-3 and TRBJ2-2; 8 positions match TRBD1. Germline V gene sequence: CDR1 ENHRY, CDR2 SYGVKD. V was pared by 0 bases and J by 4 bases, with 4 bases of the junction left unmatched. The CDR3 totals 16 residues.

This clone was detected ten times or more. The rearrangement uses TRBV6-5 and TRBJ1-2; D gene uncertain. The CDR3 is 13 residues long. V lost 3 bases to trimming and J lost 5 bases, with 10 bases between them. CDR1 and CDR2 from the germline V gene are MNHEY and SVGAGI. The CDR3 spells CASSYDASYGYTF. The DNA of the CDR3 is TGTGCCAGCAGTTATGACGCAAGTTATGGCTACACCTTC.

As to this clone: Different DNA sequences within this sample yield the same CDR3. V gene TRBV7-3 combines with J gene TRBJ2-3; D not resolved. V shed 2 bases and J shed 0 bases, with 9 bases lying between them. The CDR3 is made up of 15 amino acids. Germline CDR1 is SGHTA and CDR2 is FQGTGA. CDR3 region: CASSLGVTSTDTQYF. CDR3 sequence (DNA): TGTGCCAGCAGCTTAGGGGTAACTAGCACAGATACGCAGTATTTT.

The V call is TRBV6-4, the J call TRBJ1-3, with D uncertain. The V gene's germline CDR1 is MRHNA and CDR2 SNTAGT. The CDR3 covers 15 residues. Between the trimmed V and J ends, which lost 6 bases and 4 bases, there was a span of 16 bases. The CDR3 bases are TGTGCCAGCAGGGCCTCGGTTGAGGACGGAAACACCATATATTTT. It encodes CASRASVEDGNTIYF.

In DNA, the CDR3 is TGTGCCTGGGAGGGGACTAGCGGTTTTGGCACCGGGGAGCTGTTTTTT. It yields the protein CAWEGTSGFGTGELFF. V is TRBV30 and J is TRBJ2-2; TRBD2 matches 11 bases. Germline assignment: CDR1 GTSNPN and CDR2 SVGIG (reference sequence). CDR3 length equals 16 residues. The junction had 9 bases not matched to a gene; V was cut back by 5 bases and J by 4 bases. Full variable domain (rest looked up from reference TRBV30 and TRBJ2-2): SQTIHQWPATLVQPVGSPLSLECTVEGTSNPNLYWYRQAAGRGLQLLFYSVGIGQISSEVPQNLSASRPQDRQFILSSKKLLLSDSGFYLCAWEGTSGFGTGELFFGEGSRLTVL.

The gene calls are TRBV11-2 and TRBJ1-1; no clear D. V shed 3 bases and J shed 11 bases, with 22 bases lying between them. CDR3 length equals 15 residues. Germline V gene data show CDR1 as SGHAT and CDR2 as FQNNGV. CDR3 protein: CASSFGFRASPGAFF. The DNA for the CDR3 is TGTGCCAGCAGCTTCGGGTTTAGGGCGAGTCCTGGGGCTTTCTTT.

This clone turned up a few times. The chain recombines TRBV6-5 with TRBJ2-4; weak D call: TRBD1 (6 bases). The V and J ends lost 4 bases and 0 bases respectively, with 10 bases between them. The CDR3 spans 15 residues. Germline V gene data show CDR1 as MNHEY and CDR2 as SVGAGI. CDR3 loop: CASSSSGEAKNIQYF. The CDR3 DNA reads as TGTGCCAGCAGTTCATCAGGGGAAGCCAAAAACATTCAGTACTTC.

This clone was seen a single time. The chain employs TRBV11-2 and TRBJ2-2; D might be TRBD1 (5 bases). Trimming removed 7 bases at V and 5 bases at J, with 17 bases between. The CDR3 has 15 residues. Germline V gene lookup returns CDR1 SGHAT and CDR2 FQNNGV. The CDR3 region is CASTLGRVVTGELFF. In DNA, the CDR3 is TGTGCCAGCACCCTTGGCAGGGTCGTGACCGGGGAGCTGTTTTTT.

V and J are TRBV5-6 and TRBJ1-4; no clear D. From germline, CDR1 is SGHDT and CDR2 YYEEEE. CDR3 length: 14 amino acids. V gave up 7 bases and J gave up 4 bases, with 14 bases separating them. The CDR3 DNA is TGTGCCAGCCAGGTAGCGACATATAATGAAAAACTGTTTTTT. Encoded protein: CASQVATYNEKLFF.

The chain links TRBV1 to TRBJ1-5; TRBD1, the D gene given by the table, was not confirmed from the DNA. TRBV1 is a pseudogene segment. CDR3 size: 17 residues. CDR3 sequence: CTSSQDFDRTYNQPQHF. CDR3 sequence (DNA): TGCACCAGCAGCCAAGATTTTGACAGGACTTACAATCAGCCCCAGCATTTT.

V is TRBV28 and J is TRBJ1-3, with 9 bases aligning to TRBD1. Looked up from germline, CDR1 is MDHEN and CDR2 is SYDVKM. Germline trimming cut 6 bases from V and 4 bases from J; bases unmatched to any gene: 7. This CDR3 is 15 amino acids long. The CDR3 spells CASSPSGTGGNTIYF. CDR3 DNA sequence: TGTGCCAGCAGCCCATCCGGGACAGGGGGAAACACCATATATTTT.

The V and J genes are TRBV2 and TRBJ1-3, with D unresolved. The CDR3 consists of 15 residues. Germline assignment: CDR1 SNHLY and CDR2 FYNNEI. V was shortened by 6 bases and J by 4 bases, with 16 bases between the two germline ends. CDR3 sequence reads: CASRSGASGGNTIYF. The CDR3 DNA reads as TGTGCCAGCAGGTCTGGAGCTTCGGGGGGAAACACCATATATTTT.

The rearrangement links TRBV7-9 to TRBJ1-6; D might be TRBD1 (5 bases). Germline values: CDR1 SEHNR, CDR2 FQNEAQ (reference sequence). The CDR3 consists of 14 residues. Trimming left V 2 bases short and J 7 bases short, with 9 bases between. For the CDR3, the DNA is TGTGCCAGCAGCTTACAGGGCCGGAATTCACCCCTCCACTTT. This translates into CASSLQGRNSPLHF. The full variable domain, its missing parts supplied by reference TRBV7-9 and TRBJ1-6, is DTGVSQNPRHKITKRGQNVTFRCDPISEHNRLYWYRQTLGQGPEFLTYFQNEAQLEKSRLLSDRFSAERPKGSFSTLEIQRTEQGDSAMYLCASSLQGRNSPLHFGNGTRLTVT.

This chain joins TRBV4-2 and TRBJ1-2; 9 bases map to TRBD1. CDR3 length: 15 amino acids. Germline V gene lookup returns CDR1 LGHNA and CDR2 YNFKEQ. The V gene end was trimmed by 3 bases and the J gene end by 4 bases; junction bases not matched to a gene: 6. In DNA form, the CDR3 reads TGTGCCAGCAGCCAGGGACAGGGAGCGTTCTATGGCTACACCTTC. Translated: CASSQGQGAFYGYTF.

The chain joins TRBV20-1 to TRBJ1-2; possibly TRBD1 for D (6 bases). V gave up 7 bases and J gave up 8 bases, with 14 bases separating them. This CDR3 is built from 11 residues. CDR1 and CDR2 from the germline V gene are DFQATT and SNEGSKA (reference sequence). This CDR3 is CSVGRGDGYTF. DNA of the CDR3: TGCAGTGTGGGCAGGGGTGACGGCTACACCTTC.

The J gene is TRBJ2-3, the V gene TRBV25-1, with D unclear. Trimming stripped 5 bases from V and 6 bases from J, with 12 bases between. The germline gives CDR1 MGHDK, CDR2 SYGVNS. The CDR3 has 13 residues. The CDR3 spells CASSLEIGDTQYF. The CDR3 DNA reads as TGTGCCAGCAGTCTCGAAATAGGGGATACGCAGTATTTT.

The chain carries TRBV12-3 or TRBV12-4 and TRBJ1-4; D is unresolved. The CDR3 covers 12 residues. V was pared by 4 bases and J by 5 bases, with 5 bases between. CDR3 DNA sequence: TGTGCCAGCAGTTCAGAAAATGAAAAACTGTTTTTT. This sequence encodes CASSSENEKLFF.

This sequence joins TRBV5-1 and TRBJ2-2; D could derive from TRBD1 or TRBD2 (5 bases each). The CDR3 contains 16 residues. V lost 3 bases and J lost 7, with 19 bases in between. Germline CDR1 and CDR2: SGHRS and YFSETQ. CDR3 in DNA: TGCGCCAGCAGCTCCCGACCAGGGACGGAAATCGGGGAGCTGTTTTTT. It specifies CASSSRPGTEIGELFF. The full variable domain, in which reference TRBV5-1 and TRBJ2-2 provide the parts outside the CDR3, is KAGVTQTPRYLIKTRGQQVTLSCSPISGHRSVSWYQQTPGQGLQFLFEYFSETQRNKGNFPGRFSGRQFSNSRSEMNVSTLELGDSALYLCASSSRPGTEIGELFFGEGSRLTVL.

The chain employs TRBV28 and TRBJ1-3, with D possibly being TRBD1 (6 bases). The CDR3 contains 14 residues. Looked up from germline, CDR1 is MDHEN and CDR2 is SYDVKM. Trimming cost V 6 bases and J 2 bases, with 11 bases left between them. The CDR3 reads CASSFPGAGNTIYF. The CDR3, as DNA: TGTGCCAGCAGCTTCCCAGGGGCTGGAAACACCATATATTTT. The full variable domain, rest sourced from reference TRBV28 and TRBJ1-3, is DVKVTQSSRYLVKRTGEKVFLECVQDMDHENMFWYRQDPGLGLRLIYFSYDVKMKEKGDIPEGYSVSREKKERFSLILESASTNQTSMYLCASSFPGAGNTIYFGEGSWLTVV.

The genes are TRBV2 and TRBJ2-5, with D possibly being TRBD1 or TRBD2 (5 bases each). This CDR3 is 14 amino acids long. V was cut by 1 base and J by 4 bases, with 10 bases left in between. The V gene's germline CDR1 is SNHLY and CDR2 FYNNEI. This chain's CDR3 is CASSEGGWAETQYF. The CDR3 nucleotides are TGTGCCAGCAGTGAAGGGGGGTGGGCAGAGACCCAGTACTTC.

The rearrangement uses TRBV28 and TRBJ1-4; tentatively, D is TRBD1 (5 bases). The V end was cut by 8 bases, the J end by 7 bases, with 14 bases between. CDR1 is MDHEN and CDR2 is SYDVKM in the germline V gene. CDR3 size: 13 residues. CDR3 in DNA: TGTGCCAGCCAAAACATAGGGGTTGAAAAACTGTTTTTT. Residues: CASQNIGVEKLFF.